The 10 T cell receptor beta chains below all came from one sample that was sequenced in a study of a mutant IDH1 vaccine in newly diagnosed glioma. These receptors have no known antigen. Time point specified: week 35, safety follow-up. One vaccine dose held 300 ug of mutant IDH1 20-mer peptide and came with topical imiquimod. The protocol was immunoSEQ multiplex PCR, while the TCRdb copy is restricted to in-frame clones and leaves out a portion. This sample has about 58,000 clones; about four fifths occur once, and the top ten carry about 4.9%. The specimen comprised PBMCs, sampled from a glioma patient whose treatment included an IDH1 peptide vaccine. The receptor source for this set is a man aged 40-50 years with glioma.

This clone was seen a few times. This sample includes further DNA sequences coding for the same CDR3. CDR3 sequence: CASSVLAGGPTDTQYF. CDR3 nucleotide sequence: TGTGCCAGCAGCGTCCTAGCGGGGGGTCCCACAGATACGCAGTATTTT. The rearrangement uses TRBV9 and TRBJ2-3, with 11 bases lining up with TRBD2. Per germline, CDR1 SGDLS and CDR2 YYNGEE. V lost 2 bases to trimming and J lost 2 bases; unmatched junction nucleotides: 4. The CDR3 consists of 16 residues.

This clone was counted between two and nine times. The V gene is TRBV2, the J gene TRBJ1-1; 8 bases align to TRBD1. The length of the CDR3 is 13 residues. The germline CDR1 and CDR2 sequences are SNHLY and FYNNEI. V was pared by 2 bases and J by 5 bases, with 1 base of the junction left unmatched. The CDR3 DNA reads as TGTGCCAGCAGTGAACGACAGGGGACTGAAGCTTTCTTT. Its translation: CASSERQGTEAFF.

As DNA, the CDR3 is TGTGCCAGCAGTTTATTGGGCGCCTACGAGCAGTACTTC. It is translated as CASSLLGAYEQYF. The chain couples TRBV28 to TRBJ2-7; D not certain. The V end was cut by 1 base, the J end by 2 bases, with 6 bases between. Germline loops: CDR1 MDHEN, CDR2 SYDVKM. This CDR3 is 13 amino acids long.

V usage is TRBV29-1 and J usage is TRBJ2-7, with 9 bases that match TRBD1. The CDR3 is made up of 13 amino acids. Germline V gene sequence: CDR1 SQVTM, CDR2 ANQGSEA. J gave up 2 bases and V 6 bases, and 5 bases lay outside the gene matches. The CDR3 DNA sequence: TGCAGCGTCTGGACAGGGGTCGCCTACGAGCAGTACTTC. This sequence encodes CSVWTGVAYEQYF.

The chain recombines TRBV7-6 with TRBJ2-1; D is perhaps TRBD1 (6 bases). The CDR3 length is 13 residues. With 4 bases removed from V and 5 bases from J, the gap between germline ends came to 9 bases. CDR1 is SGHVS and CDR2 is FNYEAQ in the germline V gene. The CDR3 DNA reads as TGTGCCAGCAGCTACAGGGCAGACAATGAGCAGTTCTTC. This codes for CASSYRADNEQFF.

The rearrangement joins TRBV9 to TRBJ2-3; 13 positions agree with TRBD2. This CDR3 region has 15 residues. Germline values: CDR1 SGDLS, CDR2 YYNGEE. V lost 0 bases, J lost 5 bases, and 0 bases stayed unmatched. Written as DNA, the CDR3 is TGTGCCAGCAGCGTAGGGACTAGCGGGAGAGATACGCAGTATTTT. Protein: CASSVGTSGRDTQYF.

The chain carries TRBV29-1 and TRBJ2-1; 12 bases map to TRBD2. The CDR3 contains 17 residues. CDR1 is SQVTM and CDR2 is ANQGSEA in the germline V gene. Losses at the gene ends were 2 bases for V and 3 bases for J; bases not matched to a gene: 8. Here the CDR3 reads CSVELAGGPFLYNEQFF. Here the CDR3 DNA reads TGCAGCGTTGAACTAGCGGGAGGGCCTTTTCTCTACAATGAGCAGTTCTTC.

This clone turned up a few times. Here the CDR3 DNA reads TGTGCCAGCTCAGCCTCATATTCCGGGGAGCTGTTTTTT. As protein: CASSASYSGELFF. V usage is TRBV18 and J usage is TRBJ2-2; D unresolved. The CDR3 runs 13 residues. The germline CDR1 and CDR2 sequences are KGHSH and LQKENI. The ends were cut back, 5 bases at V and 6 bases at J, with 10 bases in the middle.

The chain recombines TRBV5-1 with TRBJ2-3; TRBD1 matches 10 bases. This CDR3 region has 13 residues. V was pared by 4 bases and J by 13 bases, with 9 bases of the junction left unmatched. CDR1 and CDR2 (germline): SGHRS, YFSETQ. The CDR3 DNA sequence: TGCGCCAGCAGCCCGGGGGGACAGGGGAAAAAGTATTTT. Its protein is CASSPGGQGKKYF. The variable domain in full, completed from reference TRBV5-1 and TRBJ2-3, reads KAGVTQTPRYLIKTRGQQVTLSCSPISGHRSVSWYQQTPGQGLQFLFEYFSETQRNKGNFPGRFSGRQFSNSRSEMNVSTLELGDSALYLCASSPGGQGKKYFGPGTRLTVL.

The chain employs TRBV28 and TRBJ1-2; D unclear. Germline CDR1 is MDHEN and CDR2 is SYDVKM. The V gene lost 2 bases and the J gene lost 8 bases, with 12 bases spanning the gap. The CDR3 consists of 13 residues. The CDR3 here is CASSLGGFIGYTF. The DNA for the CDR3 is TGTGCCAGCAGTTTAGGCGGTTTTATCGGCTACACCTTC.